The source of this T cell receptor (beta chain) is a study of T cell responses to AZD1222 COVID-19 vaccine. Study conclusions and caveats: Clonal diversity was possibly underestimated, and the donors were mostly white British, with more females. Increases in Spike-specific TCR breadth and depth were seen after two AZD1222 doses. Spike regions recognized by vaccine-associated CD4 TCRs spanned the protein, led by 160-218 and 743-854. Unmutated variant regions are reportedly targeted by nearly half of spike-specific TCRs.

A word on this clone: Its target is not known.

The CDR3 covers 14 residues. Germline values: CDR1 GTSNPN, CDR2 SVGIG (reference sequence). The V and J ends lost 2 bases and 2 bases respectively, with 12 bases between them. TCRdb's copy holds only in-frame clones and misses some; the assay was immunoSEQ multiplex PCR. The table has some 140,000 clones, 85% to 90% seen once; the top ten hold approximately 6%. The receptor was isolated from an adult in good health. The chain has TRBV30 and TRBJ2-5, with unresolved D. This specimen was peripheral blood, taken on day 0 of AZD1222 vaccination. Here the CDR3 reads CAWSPDGLQETQYF. For the CDR3, the DNA is TGTGCCTGGAGTCCGGACGGCTTGCAAGAGACCCAGTACTTC.